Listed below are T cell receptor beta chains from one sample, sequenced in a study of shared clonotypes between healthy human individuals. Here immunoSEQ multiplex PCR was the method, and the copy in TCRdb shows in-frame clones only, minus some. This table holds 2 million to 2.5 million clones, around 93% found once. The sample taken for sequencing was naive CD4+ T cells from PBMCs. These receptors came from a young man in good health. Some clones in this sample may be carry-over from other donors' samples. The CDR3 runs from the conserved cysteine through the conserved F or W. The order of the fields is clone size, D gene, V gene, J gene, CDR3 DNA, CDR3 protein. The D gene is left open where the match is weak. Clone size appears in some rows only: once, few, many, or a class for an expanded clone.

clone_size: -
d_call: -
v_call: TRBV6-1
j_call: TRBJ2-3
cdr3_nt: TGTGCCAGCAGTGAAGTAAGAGGGTTCACAGATACGCAGTATTTT
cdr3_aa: CASSEVRGFTDTQYF

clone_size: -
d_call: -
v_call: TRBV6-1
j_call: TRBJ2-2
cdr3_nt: TGTGCCATGGGAGACAGAGGCACCGGGGAGCTGTTTTTT
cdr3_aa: CAMGDRGTGELFF

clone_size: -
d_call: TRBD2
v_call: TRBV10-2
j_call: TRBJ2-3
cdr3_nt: TGCGCCAGCAGTGAGTCACTAGCGGGAGATCGGAGCACAGATACGCAGTATTTT
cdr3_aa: CASSESLAGDRSTDTQYF

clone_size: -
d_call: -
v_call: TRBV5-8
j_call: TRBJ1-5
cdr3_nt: TGTGCCAGCAGCGCGGGGGGCTACGATCAGCCCCAGCATTTT
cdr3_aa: CASSAGGYDQPQHF

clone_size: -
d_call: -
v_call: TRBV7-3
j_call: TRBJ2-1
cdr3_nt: TGTGCCAGCAGCTTAAATGGCCCTAGCTCCTACAATGAGCAGTTCTTC
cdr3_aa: CASSLNGPSSYNEQFF

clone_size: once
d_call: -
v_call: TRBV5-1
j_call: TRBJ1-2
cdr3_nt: TGCGCCAGCAGCTTGGTTCCAGGACGGGGCTACACCTTC
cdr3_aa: CASSLVPGRGYTF

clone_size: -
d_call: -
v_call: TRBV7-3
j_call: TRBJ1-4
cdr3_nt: TGTGCCAGCAGCTTAACCGGGACGCAGGGCGAAAAACTGTTTTTT
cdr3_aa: CASSLTGTQGEKLFF

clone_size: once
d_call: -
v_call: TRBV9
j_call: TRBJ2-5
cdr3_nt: TGTGCCAGCAGCGAGCGCCGAGCAGGGCGGCGAGAGACCCAGTACTTC
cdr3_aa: CASSERRAGRRETQYF

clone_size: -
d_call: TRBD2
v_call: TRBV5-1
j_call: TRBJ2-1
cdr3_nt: TGCGCCAGCAGCGGACTGACTAGCGGGAGGGCCAATGAGCAGTTCTTC
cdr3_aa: CASSGLTSGRANEQFF

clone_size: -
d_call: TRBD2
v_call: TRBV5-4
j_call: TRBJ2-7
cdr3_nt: TGTGCCAGCAGCGCCACGAGCGGGAGCTCCTACGAGCAGTACTTC
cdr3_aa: CASSATSGSSYEQYF

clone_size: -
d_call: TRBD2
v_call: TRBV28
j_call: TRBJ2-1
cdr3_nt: TGTGCCAGCAGTTTCCCCCGGACTAGAACGAGGGGCAATGAGCAGTTCTTC
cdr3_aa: CASSFPRTRTRGNEQFF

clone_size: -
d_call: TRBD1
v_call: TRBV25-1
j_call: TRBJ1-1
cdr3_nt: TGTGCCAGCAGTGCTTTGACAGGGGCCACTGAAGCTTTCTTT
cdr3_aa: CASSALTGATEAFF

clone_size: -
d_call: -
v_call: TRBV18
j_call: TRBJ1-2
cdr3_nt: TGTGCCAGCTCACCAAATATCGCGGGAGATCCTAACTATGGCTACACCTTC
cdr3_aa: CASSPNIAGDPNYGYTF

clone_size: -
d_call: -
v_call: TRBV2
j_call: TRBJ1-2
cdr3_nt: TGTGCCAGCAGTGAAGGCGCTGGGGTTTATGGCTACACCTTC
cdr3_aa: CASSEGAGVYGYTF

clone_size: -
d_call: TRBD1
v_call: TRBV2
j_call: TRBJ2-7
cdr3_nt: TGTGCCACCTTGAAAGAGACAGGGGCCTACGAGCAGTACTTC
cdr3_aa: CATLKETGAYEQYF

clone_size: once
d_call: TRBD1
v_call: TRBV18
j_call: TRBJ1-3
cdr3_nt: TGTGCCAGCTCACCGACAGGGGCGCCTGGAAACACCATATATTTT
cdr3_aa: CASSPTGAPGNTIYF

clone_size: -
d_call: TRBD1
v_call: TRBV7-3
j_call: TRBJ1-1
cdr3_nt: TGTGCCAGCAGCCCCCAGGGGGCAGTCGCTGAAGCTTTCTTT
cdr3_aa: CASSPQGAVAEAFF

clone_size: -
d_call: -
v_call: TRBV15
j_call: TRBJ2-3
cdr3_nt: TGTGCCACCAGTGGAGGGGAGTCTAGCACAGATACGCAGTATTTT
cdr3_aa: CATSGGESSTDTQYF

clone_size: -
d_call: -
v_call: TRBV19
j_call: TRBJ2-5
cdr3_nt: TGTGCCAGTAGTATAGGTTGGCAGGGAAACCCAGAGACCCAGTACTTC
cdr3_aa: CASSIGWQGNPETQYF

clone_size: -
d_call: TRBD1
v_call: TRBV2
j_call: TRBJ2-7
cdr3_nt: TGTGCCAGCGGTGAAGGGGGCACCACCTACGAGCAGTACTTC
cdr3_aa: CASGEGGTTYEQYF

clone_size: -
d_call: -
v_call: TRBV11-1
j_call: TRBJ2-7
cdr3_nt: TGTGCCAGCAGCTTCCCAGGACAGATTTCCGAGCAGTACTTC
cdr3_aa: CASSFPGQISEQYF

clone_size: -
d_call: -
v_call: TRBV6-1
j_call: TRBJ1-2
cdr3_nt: TGTGCCAGCAGTGGGGGGAGGAACTATGGCTACACCTTC
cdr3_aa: CASSGGRNYGYTF

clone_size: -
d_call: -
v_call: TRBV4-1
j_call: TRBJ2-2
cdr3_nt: TGCGCCAGCAAGGGCCTTGGGGGGGGCAGGGGCACCGGGGAGCTGTTTTTT
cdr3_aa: CASKGLGGGRGTGELFF

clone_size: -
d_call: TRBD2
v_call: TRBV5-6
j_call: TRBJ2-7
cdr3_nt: TGTGCCAGCAGCTTGATCGCGGGAGCGTACGAGCAGTACTTC
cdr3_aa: CASSLIAGAYEQYF

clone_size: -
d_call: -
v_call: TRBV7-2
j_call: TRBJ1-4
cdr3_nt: TGTGCCAGCAGCCGGGTGGGGACTAATGAAAAACTGTTTTTT
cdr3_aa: CASSRVGTNEKLFF

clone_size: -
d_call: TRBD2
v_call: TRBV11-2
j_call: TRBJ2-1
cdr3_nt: TGTGCCAGCACCCCCTGGGCTAGCGGTTACTATGAGCAGTTCTTC
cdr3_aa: CASTPWASGYYEQFF

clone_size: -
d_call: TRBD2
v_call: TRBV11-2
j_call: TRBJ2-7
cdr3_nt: TGTGCCAGCACCCTTTGGGGGAGGGCCTACGAGCAGTACTTC
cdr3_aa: CASTLWGRAYEQYF

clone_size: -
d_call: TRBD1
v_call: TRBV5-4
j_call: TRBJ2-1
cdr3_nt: TGTGCCAGCAGTTTAGGGACAGGGAGTTACAATGAGCAGTTCTTC
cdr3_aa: CASSLGTGSYNEQFF

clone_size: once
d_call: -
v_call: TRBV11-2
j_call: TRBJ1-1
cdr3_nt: TGTGCCAGCAGCCCCCGGGGTATTGAAGCTTTCTTT
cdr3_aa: CASSPRGIEAFF

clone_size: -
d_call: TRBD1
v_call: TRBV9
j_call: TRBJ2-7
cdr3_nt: TGTGCCAGCAGCGTAGGGACAGGGGGACCCTACGAGCAGTACTTC
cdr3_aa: CASSVGTGGPYEQYF

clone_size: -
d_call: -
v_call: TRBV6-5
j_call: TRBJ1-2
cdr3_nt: TGTGCCAGCAGACCTAGTCCTACAGCTGGATATGGCTACACCTTC
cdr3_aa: CASRPSPTAGYGYTF

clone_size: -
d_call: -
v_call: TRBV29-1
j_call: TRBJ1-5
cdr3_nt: TGCAGCCCCTCAAAAGGGGCCCTGGGGGGGGTCGGGCAGCCCCAGCATTTT
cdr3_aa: CSPSKGALGGVGQPQHF

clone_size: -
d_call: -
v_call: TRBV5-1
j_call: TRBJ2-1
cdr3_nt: TGCGCCAGCAGCCCCTCAGTTCGAAATGAGCAGTTCTTC
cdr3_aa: CASSPSVRNEQFF

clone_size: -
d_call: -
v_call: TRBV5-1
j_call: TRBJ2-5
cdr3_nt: TGCGCCAGCAGCTTGAGTCCCGGAGGGGAGACCCAGTACTTC
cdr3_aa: CASSLSPGGETQYF

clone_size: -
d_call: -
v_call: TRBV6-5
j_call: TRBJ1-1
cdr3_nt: TGTGCCAGCAGGCCTCTTCCCCGTGCCACTGAAGCTTTCTTT
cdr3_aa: CASRPLPRATEAFF

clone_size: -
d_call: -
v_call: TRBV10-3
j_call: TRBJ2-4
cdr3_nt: TGTGCCATCAGTGAGGTGGGGGTGCGGGACATTCAGTACTTC
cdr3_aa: CAISEVGVRDIQYF

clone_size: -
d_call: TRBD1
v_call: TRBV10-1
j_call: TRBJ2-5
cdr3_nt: TGCGCCAGCAGTGACCCGAGGACAGGGCAAGAGACCCAGTACTTC
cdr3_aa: CASSDPRTGQETQYF

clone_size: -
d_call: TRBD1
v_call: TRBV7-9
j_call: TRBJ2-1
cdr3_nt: TGTGCCAGCAGCTTATTCGGGACAGGGTCTAGTGAGCAGTTCTTC
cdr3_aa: CASSLFGTGSSEQFF

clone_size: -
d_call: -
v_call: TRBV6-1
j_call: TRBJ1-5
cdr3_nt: TGTGCCAGCAGTGAAGCATCCAGGAATCAGCCCCAGCATTTT
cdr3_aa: CASSEASRNQPQHF

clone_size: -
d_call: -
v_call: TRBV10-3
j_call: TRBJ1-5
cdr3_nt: TGTGCCATCAGTGAGTCGATGGCTCCGGACAGTTATAGCAATCAGCCCCAGCATTTT
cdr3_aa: CAISESMAPDSYSNQPQHF

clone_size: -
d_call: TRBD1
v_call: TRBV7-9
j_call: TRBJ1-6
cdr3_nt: TGTGCCAGCAGTTACACAGGGGCAGGTTCACCCCTCCACTTT
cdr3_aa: CASSYTGAGSPLHF

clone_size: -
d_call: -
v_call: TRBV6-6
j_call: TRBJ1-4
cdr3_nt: TGTGCCAGCAGTTACCGGGCAGTTAATGAAAAACTGTTTTTT
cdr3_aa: CASSYRAVNEKLFF

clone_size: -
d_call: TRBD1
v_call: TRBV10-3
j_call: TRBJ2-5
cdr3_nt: TGTGCCATCGGACAACAGGGGCCAGAGACCCAGTACTTC
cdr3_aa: CAIGQQGPETQYF

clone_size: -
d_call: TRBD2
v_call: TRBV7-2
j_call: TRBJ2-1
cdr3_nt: TGTGCCAGCAGCTTAGAAATAGCGGGAGGACCGGCGTTCTTC
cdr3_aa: CASSLEIAGGPAFF

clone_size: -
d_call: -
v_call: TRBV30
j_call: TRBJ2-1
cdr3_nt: TGTGCCTGGAGCCGAACTGCAGGGTTGGGCTCCTACAATGAGCAGTTCTTC
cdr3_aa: CAWSRTAGLGSYNEQFF

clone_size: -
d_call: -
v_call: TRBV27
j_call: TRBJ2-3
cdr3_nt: TGTGCCAGCAGCCCCCAGACCAAGAGGACAGATACGCAGTATTTT
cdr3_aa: CASSPQTKRTDTQYF

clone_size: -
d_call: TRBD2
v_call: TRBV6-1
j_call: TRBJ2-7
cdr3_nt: TGTGCCAGCAGGGATACTAGCGGTTACTCCTACGAGCAGTACTTC
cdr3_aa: CASRDTSGYSYEQYF

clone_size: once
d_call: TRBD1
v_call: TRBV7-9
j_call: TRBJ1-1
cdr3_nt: TGTGCCAGCAGCGAGACAGGGCCCACTGAAGCTTTCTTT
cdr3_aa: CASSETGPTEAFF

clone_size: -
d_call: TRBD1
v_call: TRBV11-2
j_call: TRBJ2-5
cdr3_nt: TGTGCCAGCAGCTCAGAGAGCCGGGACAGGGGATTATTTGGACAAGAGACCCAGTACTTC
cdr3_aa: CASSSESRDRGLFGQETQYF

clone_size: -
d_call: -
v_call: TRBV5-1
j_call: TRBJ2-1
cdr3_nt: TGCGCCAGCGGCTCCCGCCAGCTGCTCTCCTACAATGAGCAGTTCTTC
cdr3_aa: CASGSRQLLSYNEQFF

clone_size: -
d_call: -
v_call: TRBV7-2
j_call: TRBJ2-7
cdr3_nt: TGTGCCAGCACCAACCCGAGGGGGTCCTACGAGCAGTACTTC
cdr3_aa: CASTNPRGSYEQYF

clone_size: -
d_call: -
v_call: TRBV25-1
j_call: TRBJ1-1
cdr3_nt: TGTGCCAGCAGTAGTTGGCAAAACACTGAAGCTTTCTTT
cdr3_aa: CASSSWQNTEAFF

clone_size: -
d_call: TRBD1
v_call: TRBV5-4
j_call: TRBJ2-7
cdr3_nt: TGTGCCAGCAGCACCCCCGGGACAGGGGCCCCCGAGCAGTACTTC
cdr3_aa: CASSTPGTGAPEQYF

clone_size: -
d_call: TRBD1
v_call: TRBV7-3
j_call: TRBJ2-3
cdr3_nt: TGTGCCAGCAGTACCAGAGGGGCCCCAGGGGGTTCTAGCACAGATACGCAGTATTTT
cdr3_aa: CASSTRGAPGGSSTDTQYF

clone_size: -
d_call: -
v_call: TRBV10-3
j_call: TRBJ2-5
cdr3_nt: TGTGCCATCAGTGAAGGGGGGCGGAGGTTGCAAGAGACCCAGTACTTC
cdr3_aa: CAISEGGRRLQETQYF